The rows below give T cell receptor beta chains drawn from one sample of a study of blood T cell repertoires in COVID-19. Produced via immunoSEQ multiplex PCR; TCRdb's table is partial and in-frame only. The repertoire holds 250,000 to 350,000 clones, with roughly 86% as singletons. Sequencing was carried out using peripheral blood. The receptors were gathered from a woman between 50 and 59 years old who had recovered from COVID-19. Each CDR3 is given with its conserved first and last residue. The D gene is left open where the match is weak. Clone size is shown for a subset of rows, as once, few, many or a class of expanded clone.

clone size	V gene	J gene	D gene	CDR3 DNA	CDR3 protein
.	TRBV2	TRBJ1-6	TRBD1	TGTGCCAGCAGGGAAGAGGGACAGCCTAATTCACCCCTCCACTTT	CASREEGQPNSPLHF
.	TRBV2	TRBJ1-2	TRBD1	TGTGCCAGCAGTGAAGCTCCTTTACAGGGGTGGGGGGCTAACTATGGCTACACCTTC	CASSEAPLQGWGANYGYTF
few	TRBV7-6	TRBJ2-3	TRBD2	TGTGCCAGCAGCTTATTAAGTCCCCGGACTAGCGGGAGTGTTGGAACAGATACGCAGTATTTT	CASSLLSPRTSGSVGTDTQYF
.	TRBV5-1	TRBJ2-7	.	TGCGCCAGCAGCTTCGGCACCATAGCTTACGAGCAGTACTTC	CASSFGTIAYEQYF
.	TRBV7-9	TRBJ2-2	.	TGTGCCAGCAGCTTTACCACAGGGTCGGGCACCGGGGAGCTGTTTTTT	CASSFTTGSGTGELFF
.	TRBV2	TRBJ1-3	TRBD1	TGTGCCAGCAGTTGGGACAGCTCTGGAAACACCATATATTTT	CASSWDSSGNTIYF
.	TRBV3-1/TRBV3-2	TRBJ2-6	TRBD1	TGTGCCAGCAGCGCACATCCGGGACAGGGGGCTGGGGCCAACGTCCTGACTTTC	CASSAHPGQGAGANVLTF
.	TRBV4-1	TRBJ1-5	TRBD1	TGCGCCAGCAGCCAGACAGGGGGAGACAATCAGCCCCAGCATTTT	CASSQTGGDNQPQHF
.	TRBV10-3	TRBJ2-7	.	TGTGCCATCAGTGATCTGACGCTCGGGATCTCCGAGCAGTACTTC	CAISDLTLGISEQYF
.	TRBV5-4	TRBJ2-7	TRBD1	TGTGCCAGCGGAGGACAGGGTGGAAGCTACGAGCAGTACTTC	CASGGQGGSYEQYF
.	TRBV28	TRBJ2-1	.	TGTGCCAGCTCGGGCGGGGACTACAATGAGCAGTTCTTC	CASSGGDYNEQFF
.	TRBV2	TRBJ2-3	.	TGTGCCAGCACCGTCGGGGTAACAGATACGCAGTATTTT	CASTVGVTDTQYF
.	TRBV7-9	TRBJ1-2	.	TGTGCCAGCAGAGGGGGACCCTACAGGGATGGGTATGGCTACACCTTC	CASRGGPYRDGYGYTF
.	TRBV29-1	TRBJ2-1	TRBD1	TGCAGCGCCAGGGACAGAGACTCCTACAATGAGCAGTTCTTC	CSARDRDSYNEQFF
.	TRBV5-1	TRBJ2-1	.	TGCGCCAGCAGCTTGGGGGACAACAATGAGCAGTTCTTC	CASSLGDNNEQFF
.	TRBV29-1	TRBJ2-7	.	TGCAGCGTTATTTGGGTGGGAGCCTACGAGCAGTACTTC	CSVIWVGAYEQYF
.	TRBV7-7	TRBJ2-2	TRBD1	TGTGCTAGCAGCTTACAGGGGGTTGGTTCCGGGGAGCTGTTTTTT	CASSLQGVGSGELFF
.	TRBV11-1	TRBJ1-1	.	TGTGCCAGCAGCTTAGGCGGGAACACTGAAGCTTTCTTT	CASSLGGNTEAFF
once	TRBV28	TRBJ2-7	TRBD2	TGTGCCAGCAGCCCTAGCGGTCTTTCCGGCTACGAGCAGTACTTC	CASSPSGLSGYEQYF
.	TRBV19	TRBJ1-4	TRBD1	TGTGCCTCATTTCGGACAGGTGCAACTAATGAAAAACTGTTTTTT	CASFRTGATNEKLFF
.	TRBV4-1	TRBJ1-1	.	TGCGCCAGCAGCCGCCGAATCGAGAGGAACGCTGAAGCTTTCTTT	CASSRRIERNAEAFF
once	TRBV5-1	TRBJ1-1	.	TGCGCCAGCAGCAGCGTCGCGGACACTGAAGCTTTCTTT	CASSSVADTEAFF
once	TRBV28	TRBJ1-3	.	TGTGCCAGCAGTTTACCGACAGGCTCTGGAAACACCATATATTTT	CASSLPTGSGNTIYF
many	TRBV6-2/TRBV6-3	TRBJ2-1	.	TGTGCCAGCAGTTCCCCCGAGAGCGGATACAATGAGCAGTTCTTC	CASSSPESGYNEQFF
.	TRBV10-3	TRBJ2-3	.	TGTGCCATCAGAAACAGGGAAGATACGCAGTATTTT	CAIRNREDTQYF
.	TRBV4-3	TRBJ2-7	.	TGCGCCAGCAGCCCCAGCGCCTTCTCCTACGAGCAGTACTTC	CASSPSAFSYEQYF
.	TRBV11-2	TRBJ1-3	.	TGTGCCAGCAGCTTAAACAGGGCCTCTGGAAACACCATATATTTT	CASSLNRASGNTIYF
.	TRBV28	TRBJ1-5	TRBD1	TGTGCCAGCAGTTTTTTTAGGGGGACAGGAAAAAATCAGCCCCAGCATTTT	CASSFFRGTGKNQPQHF
.	TRBV5-1	TRBJ1-2	TRBD1	TGCGCCAGCAGTCAAGGACAGGGGGCACATTCGGGTGGCTACACCTTC	CASSQGQGAHSGGYTF
.	TRBV5-1	TRBJ2-1	TRBD2	TGCGCCAGCAGAAGCGGGGGTCCTACCTACAATGAGCAGTTCTTC	CASRSGGPTYNEQFF
once	TRBV28	TRBJ2-2	.	TGTGCCAGCAGGCCACAGGGAAGGGGAAACACCGGGGAGCTGTTTTTT	CASRPQGRGNTGELFF
once	TRBV2	TRBJ2-3	TRBD2	TGTGCCAGCAGTGAAAAGCGGGAGAATCGGAGAAACACAGATACGCAGTATTTT	CASSEKRENRRNTDTQYF
.	TRBV7-2	TRBJ1-4	.	TGTGCCAGCAGCCCACAGGCTGCAACTAATGAAAAACTGTTTTTT	CASSPQAATNEKLFF
.	TRBV5-1	TRBJ2-2	TRBD2	TGCGCCAGCAGCCCCAGACTAGCGGGGGGGGCCGGGGAGCTGTTTTTT	CASSPRLAGGAGELFF
.	TRBV6-4	TRBJ1-5	.	TGTGCCAGCAGTCGATTCTCCCAGGAGCCCCAGCATTTT	CASSRFSQEPQHF
.	TRBV6-8	TRBJ1-5	.	TGTGCCAGCAGTTACTGGGGCAGAATCGAGCATCAGCCCCAGCATTTT	CASSYWGRIEHQPQHF
.	TRBV7-2	TRBJ2-7	TRBD2	TGTGCCAGCAGCAAACGTAGCGGGTCGGGCGAGCAGTACTTC	CASSKRSGSGEQYF
.	TRBV18	TRBJ1-1	TRBD1	TGTGCCAGCTCACCCGGACAGGTGCAGACTGAAGCTTTCTTT	CASSPGQVQTEAFF
.	TRBV29-1	TRBJ1-1	.	TGCAGCGTCGGGACATCCGTGAACACTGAAGCTTTCTTT	CSVGTSVNTEAFF
.	TRBV6-1	TRBJ2-1	.	TGTGCCAGCAGTGAATGGTTGAGGGATGAGCAGTTCTTC	CASSEWLRDEQFF
.	TRBV11-3	TRBJ2-1	.	TGTGCCAGCAGCGAGTGGCGGGGTAATGAGCAGTTCTTC	CASSEWRGNEQFF
.	TRBV18	TRBJ2-1	TRBD2	TGTGCCAGCTCACCGGGACTAGCGGCCTACAATGAGCAGTTCTTC	CASSPGLAAYNEQFF
few	TRBV27	TRBJ2-5	TRBD2	TGTGCCAGCAGTTTACAAACTAGCGCCCTACAAGAGACCCAGTACTTC	CASSLQTSALQETQYF